The 27 T cell receptor beta chains in this list originate from one sample, sequenced in a study of cytotoxic CD8 clonotypes in ibrutinib-treated CLL. Generated by immunoSEQ multiplex PCR, the TCRdb table keeps only in-frame clones and is missing some. This sample has about 330,000 clones; roughly two thirds occur once, and the top ten carry roughly 6.8%. The sequenced sample was PBMCs, obtained after 36 months of ibrutinib treatment. The receptors were gathered from a human donor with chronic lymphocytic leukemia.

The chain combines TRBV5-1 with TRBJ2-7, with 9 bases aligning to TRBD1. J gave up 4 bases and V 3 bases, and 5 bases lay outside the gene matches. Germline V CDR1 and CDR2: SGHRS, YFSETQ. The length of the CDR3 is 14 residues. The CDR3 coding sequence is TGCGCCAGCAGCTCGACCGGGACAGGGTACGAGCAGTACTTC. Residues: CASSSTGTGYEQYF.

The genes are TRBV7-2 and TRBJ2-6, with D unclear. In germline, CDR1 is SGHTA, CDR2 FQGNSA. V was shortened by 5 bases and J by 2 bases, with 13 bases between the two germline ends. The CDR3 spans 16 residues. The CDR3 nucleotides are TGTGCCAGCAGCCCCGAAATCCAGGCTGGGGCCAACGTCCTGACTTTC. It encodes CASSPEIQAGANVLTF.

V and J are TRBV5-1 and TRBJ2-7, with TRBD1 as a possible D gene (6 bases). Germline lookup yields CDR1 SGHRS and CDR2 YFSETQ. CDR3 size: 13 residues. V was pared by 4 bases and J by 3 bases, with 11 bases between. For the CDR3, the DNA is TGCGCCAGCAGCCTAGGACAGAACTACGAGCAGTACTTC. This sequence encodes CASSLGQNYEQYF.

The chain carries TRBV7-8 and TRBJ1-1, with D unclear. This CDR3 is 15 amino acids long. CDR1 SGHVS and CDR2 FQNEAQ come from the germline V gene. Trimming pared 2 bases from V and 1 base from J, leaving 11 bases between. CDR3 sequence: CASSLPVAPNTEAFF. The CDR3 DNA follows: TGTGCCAGCAGCTTACCCGTGGCGCCGAACACTGAAGCTTTCTTT.

This clone was picked up one time. The chain recombines TRBV28 with TRBJ2-7; TRBD2 matches at 9 bases. This CDR3 has 14 amino acids. From germline, CDR1 is MDHEN and CDR2 SYDVKM. The CDR3 coding sequence is TGTGCGTCGGTGCCGGGACTAGCTCCCTACGAGCAGTACTTC. Its protein product is CASVPGLAPYEQYF. The whole variable domain, remainder taken from reference TRBV28 and TRBJ2-7, is DVKVTQSSRYLVKRTGEKVFLECVQDMDHENMFWYRQDPGLGLRLIYFSYDVKMKEKGDIPEGYSVSREKKERFSLILESASTNQTSMYLCASVPGLAPYEQYFGPGTRLTVT.

The CDR3 region has the DNA TGTGCCAGCAGCCCGGACAGGGTCGCCACTGAAGCTTTCTTT. This gives the protein CASSPDRVATEAFF. The gene calls are TRBV5-4 and TRBJ1-1; the match to TRBD1 covers 8 bases. CDR3 length equals 14 residues. The germline gives CDR1 SGHNT, CDR2 YYREEE (reference sequence). The trim removed 4 bases at V and 4 bases at J, leaving 6 bases unmatched.

The V call is TRBV7-9, the J call TRBJ2-7; no firm D call. V gave up 5 bases and J gave up 4 bases, with 18 bases separating them. This CDR3 is built from 15 residues. Germline CDR1 is SEHNR and CDR2 is FQNEAQ (reference sequence). This chain's CDR3 is CASSRSTPRPYEQYF. The CDR3 nucleotides are TGTGCCAGCAGCCGCAGTACCCCCAGACCTTACGAGCAGTACTTC.

This chain connects TRBV27 to TRBJ2-1; no clear D gene. Trimming removed 5 bases from V and 12 bases from J, with 32 bases in between. This CDR3 is 18 amino acids long. From germline, CDR1 is MNHEY and CDR2 SMNVEV (reference sequence). CDR3 sequence: CASSLAPFRVKVFPGQFF. The DNA of the CDR3 is TGTGCCAGCAGTCTCGCCCCTTTTCGGGTAAAGGTCTTCCCTGGGCAGTTCTTC.

V and J are TRBV7-6 and TRBJ1-1, with TRBD1 as a possible D gene (6 bases). V gave up 0 bases and J gave up 5 bases, with 13 bases separating them. The CDR3 has 15 residues. CDR1 is SGHVS and CDR2 is FNYEAQ in the germline V gene. The CDR3 DNA reads as TGTGCCAGCAGCTTAGCGCCAGGGGTTGGGACTGAAGCTTTCTTT. Amino acids: CASSLAPGVGTEAFF. Variable domain in full (rest from reference TRBV7-6 and TRBJ1-1): GAGVSQSPRYKVTKRGQDVALRCDPISGHVSLYWYRQALGQGPEFLTYFNYEAQQDKSGLPNDRFSAERPEGSISTLTIQRTEQRDSAMYRCASSLAPGVGTEAFFGQGTRLTVV.

Only a few counts were recorded for this clone. In the same sample, other DNA sequences code for this CDR3. This rearrangement joins TRBV27 to TRBJ1-1, with a possible D match to TRBD1 (5 bases). Germline V lookup: CDR1 MNHEY, CDR2 SMNVEV (reference sequence). CDR3 length: 13 residues. V was cut by 1 base and J by 4 bases, with 7 bases left in between. As DNA, the CDR3 is TGTGCCAGCAGTTTATGGGGGAGCACTGAAGCTTTCTTT. Encoded protein: CASSLWGSTEAFF.

This clone has a handful of counts. The CDR3 region has the DNA TGCGCCAGCAGCTTGGCCTTGGTGAACACTGAAGCTTTCTTT. Amino acid sequence: CASSLALVNTEAFF. The chain is built from TRBV5-1 and TRBJ1-1; D is uncertain. Trimming shortened V by 0 bases and J by 0 bases, and 6 bases separated the two germline ends. The CDR3 covers 14 residues. Looked up from germline, CDR1 is SGHRS and CDR2 is YFSETQ.

This clone was counted only a few times. V is TRBV5-1 and J is TRBJ1-2; no clear D gene. V was pared by 0 bases and J by 8 bases, with 11 bases between. CDR1 and CDR2 from the germline V gene are SGHRS and YFSETQ. There are 13 residues in the CDR3. In nucleotides, the CDR3 is TGCGCCAGCAGCTTGGGAGGCATTTGGGGCTACACCTTC. Translated: CASSLGGIWGYTF.

V and J are TRBV7-2 and TRBJ1-1, with D possibly matching TRBD1 (6 bases). The germline V gene encodes CDR1 SGHTA and CDR2 FQGNSA. The CDR3 has 13 amino acids. The V end was cut by 1 base, the J end by 4 bases, with 7 bases between. In DNA, the CDR3 is TGTGCCAGCAGCTTAGGGACAGTCACTGAAGCTTTCTTT. Translating gives CASSLGTVTEAFF.

As DNA, the CDR3 is TGTGCCAGCAGAGCTAGACTAGCGGGAGGGGACGAGCAGTACTTC. Its protein product is CASRARLAGGDEQYF. This chain links TRBV2 with TRBJ2-7, with 14 bases aligning to TRBD2. Trimming cost V 6 bases and J 5 bases; bases outside gene matches: 6. The germline V gene encodes CDR1 SNHLY and CDR2 FYNNEI. The length of the CDR3 is 15 residues.

This sequence joins TRBV10-1 and TRBJ2-2, with D possibly being TRBD2 (5 bases). CDR3 size: 18 residues. Trimming cost V 6 bases and J 2 bases, with 22 bases left between them. Germline V CDR1 and CDR2: WNHNN, SYGVQD (reference sequence). Here the CDR3 DNA reads TGCGCCAGCAGCGAAAGCCGGGATCCAACGACCAACACCGGGGAGCTGTTTTTT. It translates to CASSESRDPTTNTGELFF.

The genes are TRBV7-9 and TRBJ2-7, with TRBD2 identical over 9 bases. Looked up from germline, CDR1 is SEHNR and CDR2 is FQNEAQ (reference sequence). CDR3 length: 12 residues. The ends lost 6 bases at V and 7 bases at J; junction bases unmatched: 4. The CDR3 DNA sequence: TGTGCCAGCAGAGCTAGCGGGGTAGAGCAGTACTTC. Its protein product is CASRASGVEQYF. Looking up the rest from reference TRBV7-9 and TRBJ2-7 gives the full variable domain: DTGVSQNPRHKITKRGQNVTFRCDPISEHNRLYWYRQTLGQGPEFLTYFQNEAQLEKSRLLSDRFSAERPKGSFSTLEIQRTEQGDSAMYLCASRASGVEQYFGPGTRLTVT.

This clone was counted between two and nine times. The chain combines TRBV7-9 with TRBJ2-1; D is ambiguous. The CDR3 covers 17 residues. Trimming took 5 bases from V and 4 from J, leaving 21 bases between them. Germline V lookup: CDR1 SEHNR, CDR2 FQNEAQ (reference sequence). The CDR3 region is CASSPPMRMLGYNEQFF. CDR3 coding DNA: TGTGCCAGCAGCCCCCCCATGCGGATGTTAGGGTACAATGAGCAGTTCTTC. Using reference TRBV7-9 and TRBJ2-1 for the parts outside the CDR3, the full variable domain is DTGVSQNPRHKITKRGQNVTFRCDPISEHNRLYWYRQTLGQGPEFLTYFQNEAQLEKSRLLSDRFSAERPKGSFSTLEIQRTEQGDSAMYLCASSPPMRMLGYNEQFFGPGTRLTVL.

The V and J genes are TRBV10-2 and TRBJ2-7; TRBD1 might be the D (6 bases). The germline V and J ends were trimmed by 4 bases and 4 bases, with 8 bases remaining between them. Germline CDR1 WSHSY, CDR2 SAAADI. The CDR3 extends over 12 amino acids. The CDR3 DNA follows: TGCGCCAGCAGTGGCGACAGGTACGAGCAGTACTTC. Its protein product is CASSGDRYEQYF.

The DNA for the CDR3 is TGTGCCAGCAGGAGGACTAGCACAGATACGCAGTATTTT. This encodes CASRRTSTDTQYF. The chain combines TRBV2 with TRBJ2-3; perhaps TRBD2 as D (5 bases). Germline V lookup: CDR1 SNHLY, CDR2 FYNNEI. This CDR3 region has 13 residues. The germline V and J ends were trimmed by 6 bases and 0 bases, with 7 bases remaining between them. The full variable domain, with the rest looked up from reference TRBV2 and TRBJ2-3, is EPEVTQTPSHQVTQMGQEVILRCVPISNHLYFYWYRQILGQKVEFLVSFYNNEISEKSEIFDDQFSVERPDGSNFTLKIRSTKLEDSAMYFCASRRTSTDTQYFGPGTRLTVL.

The chain has TRBV6-5 and TRBJ2-7; 8 nucleotides line up with TRBD2. In germline, CDR1 is MNHEY, CDR2 SVGAGI. V shed 7 bases, J shed 1 base, and the junction held 9 bases outside the gene matches. This CDR3 comprises 15 residues. In nucleotides, the CDR3 is TGTGCCAGCACTGAGACTAGCGTGCTGTCCTACGAGCAGTACTTC. Translating it yields CASTETSVLSYEQYF.

CDR3 amino acids: CAISRGDTQYF. In nucleotides, the CDR3 is TGTGCCATCTCCCGGGGGGATACGCAGTATTTT. V and J are TRBV5-4 and TRBJ2-3; TRBD2 might be the D (6 bases). With 9 bases removed from V and 6 bases from J, the gap between germline ends came to 11 bases. Per the germline V gene, CDR1 is SGHNT and CDR2 is YYREEE (reference sequence). This CDR3 has 11 amino acids.

The V call is TRBV5-1, the J call TRBJ1-1; no firm D call. This CDR3 spans 14 amino acids. In germline, CDR1 is SGHRS, CDR2 YFSETQ. Trimming stripped 0 bases from V and 5 bases from J, with 11 bases between. This CDR3 reads CASSLAHLGTEAFF. The CDR3 bases are TGCGCCAGCAGCTTGGCACATTTAGGGACTGAAGCTTTCTTT.

V is TRBV5-5 and J is TRBJ2-7; the match to TRBD1 covers 9 bases. The CDR3 sequence is 15 residues long. V gave up 4 bases and J gave up 2 bases; unmatched junction bases: 7. In germline, CDR1 is SGHKS, CDR2 YYEKEE (reference sequence). The CDR3 sequence: CASSQDRGSTYEQYF. The DNA of the CDR3 is TGTGCCAGCAGCCAGGACAGGGGCTCAACCTACGAGCAGTACTTC.

The chain joins TRBV29-1 to TRBJ2-4; TRBD1 might be the D (6 bases). Germline V gene sequence: CDR1 SQVTM, CDR2 ANQGSEA. V lost 8 bases to trimming and J lost 7 bases, with 12 bases between them. CDR3 length: 11 residues. This CDR3 reads CSIDQGNIQYF. CDR3 in DNA: TGCAGCATAGATCAGGGGAACATTCAGTACTTC.

The chain has TRBV9 and TRBJ2-3, with 10 positions matching TRBD2. Germline loops: CDR1 SGDLS, CDR2 YYNGEE. The junction had 7 bases not matched to a gene; V was cut back by 2 bases and J by 4 bases. The CDR3 has 16 residues. The CDR3 nucleotides read TGTGCCAGCAGCGTTTTAGCGGGGGGCGTCCCAGATACGCAGTATTTT. Translating gives CASSVLAGGVPDTQYF.

V and J are TRBV7-8 and TRBJ2-7; TRBD2 agrees at 12 bases. Trimming took 4 bases from V and 6 from J; bases not matched to a gene: 10. CDR1 and CDR2 from the germline V gene are SGHVS and FQNEAQ. This CDR3 spans 16 amino acids. This chain's CDR3 is CASSYTRLAGDGEQYF. The CDR3 nucleotides read TGTGCCAGCAGCTACACTAGACTAGCGGGAGATGGCGAGCAGTACTTC. The whole variable domain, filled in from reference TRBV7-8 and TRBJ2-7, reads GAGVSQSPRYKVAKRGQDVALRCDPISGHVSLFWYQQALGQGPEFLTYFQNEAQLDKSGLPSDRFFAERPEGSVSTLKIQRTQQEDSAVYLCASSYTRLAGDGEQYFGPGTRLTVT.

V gene TRBV13 combines with J gene TRBJ2-1; no clear D. This CDR3 region has 15 residues. Germline CDR1 PRHDT, CDR2 FYEKMQ (reference sequence). Trimming pared 5 bases from V and 2 bases from J, leaving 13 bases between. CDR3: CASSTVSPPYNEQFF. Written as DNA, the CDR3 is TGTGCCAGCAGCACTGTCAGCCCCCCCTACAATGAGCAGTTCTTC.